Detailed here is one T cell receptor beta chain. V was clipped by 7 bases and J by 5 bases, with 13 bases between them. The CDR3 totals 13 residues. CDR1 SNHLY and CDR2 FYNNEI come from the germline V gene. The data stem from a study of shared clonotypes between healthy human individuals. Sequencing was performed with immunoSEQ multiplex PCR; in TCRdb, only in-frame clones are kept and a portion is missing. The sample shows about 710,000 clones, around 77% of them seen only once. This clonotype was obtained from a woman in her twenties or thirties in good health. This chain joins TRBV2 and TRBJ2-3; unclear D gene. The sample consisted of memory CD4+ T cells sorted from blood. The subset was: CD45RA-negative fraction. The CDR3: CASTEPPEDTQYF. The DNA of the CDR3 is TGTGCCAGCACCGAACCCCCTGAAGATACGCAGTATTTT.